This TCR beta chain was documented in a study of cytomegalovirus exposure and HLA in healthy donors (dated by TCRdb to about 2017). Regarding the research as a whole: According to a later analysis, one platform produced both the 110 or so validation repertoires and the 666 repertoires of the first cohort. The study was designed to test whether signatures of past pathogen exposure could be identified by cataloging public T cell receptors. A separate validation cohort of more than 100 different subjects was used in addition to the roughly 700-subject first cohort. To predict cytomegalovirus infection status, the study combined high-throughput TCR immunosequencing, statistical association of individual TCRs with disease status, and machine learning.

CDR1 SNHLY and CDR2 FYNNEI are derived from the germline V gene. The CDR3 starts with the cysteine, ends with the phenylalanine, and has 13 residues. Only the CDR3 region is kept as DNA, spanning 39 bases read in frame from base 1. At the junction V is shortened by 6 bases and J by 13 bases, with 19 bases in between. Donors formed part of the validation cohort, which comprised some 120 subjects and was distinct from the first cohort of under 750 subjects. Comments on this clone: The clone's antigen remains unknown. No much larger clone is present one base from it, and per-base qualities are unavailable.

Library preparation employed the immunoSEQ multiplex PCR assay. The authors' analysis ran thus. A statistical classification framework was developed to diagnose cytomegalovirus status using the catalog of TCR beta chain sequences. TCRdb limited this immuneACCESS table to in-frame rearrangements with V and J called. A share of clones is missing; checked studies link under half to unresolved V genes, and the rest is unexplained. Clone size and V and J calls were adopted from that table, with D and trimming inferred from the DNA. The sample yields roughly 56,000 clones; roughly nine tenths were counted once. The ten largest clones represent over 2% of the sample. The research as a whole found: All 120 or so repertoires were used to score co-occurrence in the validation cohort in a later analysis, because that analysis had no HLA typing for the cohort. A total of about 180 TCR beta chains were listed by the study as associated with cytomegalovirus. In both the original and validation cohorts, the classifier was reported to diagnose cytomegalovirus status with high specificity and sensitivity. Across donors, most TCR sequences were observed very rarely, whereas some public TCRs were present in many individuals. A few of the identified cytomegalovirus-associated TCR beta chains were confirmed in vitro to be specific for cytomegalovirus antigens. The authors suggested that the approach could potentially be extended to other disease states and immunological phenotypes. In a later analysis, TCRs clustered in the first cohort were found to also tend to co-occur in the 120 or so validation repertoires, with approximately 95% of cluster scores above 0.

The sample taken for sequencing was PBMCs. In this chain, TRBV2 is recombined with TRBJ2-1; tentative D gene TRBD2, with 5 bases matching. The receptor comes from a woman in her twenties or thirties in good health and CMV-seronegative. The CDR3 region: CASRDDPPADQFF. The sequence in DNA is TGTGCCAGCAGAGACGACCCCCCAGCGGATCAGTTCTTC.